The 2 T cell receptor beta chains below were found in one sample sequenced in a study of blood T cell repertoires in COVID-19. The data were produced by immunoSEQ multiplex PCR, yet TCRdb's version contains in-frame clones alone and is incomplete. The sample yields 75,000 to 95,000 clones, 70% to 90% seen once. The sequenced material came from peripheral blood. The receptors stem from a man aged 50-59 years with acute or convalescent COVID-19.

This chain connects TRBV6-2 or TRBV6-3 to TRBJ2-3; 14 positions match TRBD2. The CDR3 extends over 21 amino acids. J was trimmed by 3 bases and V by 2 bases; bases with no gene match: 16. Looked up from germline, CDR1 is MNHEY and CDR2 is SVGEGT. The CDR3 DNA follows: TGTGCCAGCAGTTACCGTGGTGAGGGACTAGCGGGGGCCCTTGTAACAGATACGCAGTATTTT. Its translation: CASSYRGEGLAGALVTDTQYF.

The gene calls are TRBV7-2 and TRBJ2-6; tentatively, D is TRBD2 (6 bases). The CDR3 has 16 amino acids. Germline V gene data show CDR1 as SGHTA and CDR2 as FQGNSA. Trimming removed 2 bases from V and 2 bases from J, with 10 bases in between. The CDR3: CASSLFAGPGANVLTF. CDR3 DNA sequence: TGTGCCAGCAGCTTATTTGCGGGGCCTGGGGCCAACGTCCTGACTTTC.